This T cell receptor beta chain came from a study of blood T cell repertoires in COVID-19. The CDR3 is 14 amino acids. V lost 0 bases to trimming and J lost 8 bases, with 11 bases between them. Looked up from germline, CDR1 is MRHNA and CDR2 is SNTAGT. TCRdb's copy holds only in-frame clones and misses some; the assay was immunoSEQ multiplex PCR. This table holds 250,000 to 300,000 clones, roughly 90% found once. The origin of this receptor is a woman aged 25 to 45 with acute or convalescent COVID-19. The sequenced material came from peripheral blood. The chain recombines TRBV6-4 with TRBJ2-1; D is undetermined. The CDR3 loop is CASSDSPDTDEQFF. CDR3 sequence (DNA): TGTGCCAGCAGTGACTCGCCCGACACCGATGAGCAGTTCTTC.